Many counts were recorded for the clone carrying this T cell receptor beta chain. This entry comes from a study of T cells in Graves' hyperthyroidism and ophthalmopathy. This CDR3 region has 14 residues. From germline, CDR1 is SGHAT and CDR2 FQDESV (reference sequence). V shed 7 bases and J shed 0 bases, with 12 bases lying between them. Using RNA transcripts as the source, TCR beta CDR3 regions were amplified. RT-PCR in the first round (using the HTBI primer set) targeted the TCR CDR3. TCRdb processed the multiplex PCR reads anew with MiXCR; each CDR3 protein has one entry. The sample yields about 570,000 distinct CDR3 sequences, more than 45% seen once.

Sequencing input: peripheral blood or thyroid tissue (not recorded which). This receptor was taken from an adult woman with Graves' disease, either hyperthyroidism or ophthalmopathy (not recorded which). The rearrangement uses TRBV11-1 and TRBJ2-5; possible D gene TRBD2, 5 bases. The CDR3 loop reads CASTLPGYQETQYF. The CDR3 nucleotides read TGTGCCAGCACCCTCCCGGGGTACCAAGAGACCCAGTACTTC.